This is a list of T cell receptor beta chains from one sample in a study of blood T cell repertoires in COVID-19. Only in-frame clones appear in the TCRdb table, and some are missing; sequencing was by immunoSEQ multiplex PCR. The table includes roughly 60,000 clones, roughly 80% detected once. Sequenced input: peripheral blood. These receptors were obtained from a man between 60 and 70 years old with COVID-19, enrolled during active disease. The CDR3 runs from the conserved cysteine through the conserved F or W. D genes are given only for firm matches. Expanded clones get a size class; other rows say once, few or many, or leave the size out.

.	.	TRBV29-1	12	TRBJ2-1	CSVELDSNEQFF	TGCAGCGTTGAACTGGACAGCAATGAGCAGTTCTTC
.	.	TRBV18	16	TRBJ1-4	CASSPTGRTANEKLFF	TGTGCCAGCTCACCCACAGGGCGTACGGCTAATGAAAAACTGTTTTTT
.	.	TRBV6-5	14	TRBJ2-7	CASSSSGTYYEQYF	TGTGCCAGCAGTTCGTCCGGGACTTATTACGAGCAGTACTTC
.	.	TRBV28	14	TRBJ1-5	CASSRGRENQPQHF	TGTGCCAGCAGCCGGGGCCGGGAGAATCAGCCCCAGCATTTT
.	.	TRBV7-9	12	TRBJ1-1	CASSFGDTEAFF	TGTGCCAGCAGCTTCGGAGACACTGAAGCTTTCTTT
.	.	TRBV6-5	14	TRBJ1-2	CASSYSQGNYGYTF	TGTGCCAGCAGTTACTCGCAGGGGAACTATGGCTACACCTTC
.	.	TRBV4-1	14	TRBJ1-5	CASSPSIRDQPQHF	TGCGCCAGCAGCCCCTCGATAAGAGATCAGCCCCAGCATTTT
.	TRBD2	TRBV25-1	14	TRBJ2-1	CASRPAGGTNEQFF	TGTGCCAGCAGGCCAGCGGGAGGGACCAATGAGCAGTTCTTC
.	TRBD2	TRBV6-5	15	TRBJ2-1	CASGLVRAGGNEQFF	TGTGCCAGCGGCCTGGTACGGGCGGGGGGGAATGAGCAGTTCTTC
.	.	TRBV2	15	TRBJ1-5	CASSREGQGNQPQHF	TGTGCCAGCTCCCGGGAGGGTCAGGGCAATCAGCCCCAGCATTTT
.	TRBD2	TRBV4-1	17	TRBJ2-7	CASSQAGLAGQPYEQYF	TGCGCCAGCAGCCAGGCGGGCCTAGCGGGACAACCCTACGAGCAGTACTTC
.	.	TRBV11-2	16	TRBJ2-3	CASSLATGASTDTQYF	TGTGCCAGCAGCTTAGCCACGGGTGCGAGCACAGATACGCAGTATTTT
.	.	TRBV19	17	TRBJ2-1	CASSSHRGFKPYNEQFF	TGTGCCAGTAGTTCCCATCGGGGGTTCAAGCCCTACAATGAGCAGTTCTTC
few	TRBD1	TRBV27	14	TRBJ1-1	CASSIYRGGTEAFF	TGTGCCAGCAGTATATACAGGGGAGGCACTGAAGCTTTCTTT
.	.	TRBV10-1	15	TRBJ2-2	CASSDRRRGTGELFF	TGCGCCAGCAGTGACAGGAGACGGGGCACCGGGGAGCTGTTTTTT
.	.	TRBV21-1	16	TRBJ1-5	CASSNYSTGRNQPQHF	TGTGCCAGCAGCAATTATAGCACAGGGCGAAATCAGCCCCAGCATTTT
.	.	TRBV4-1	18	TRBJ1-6	CASSQVLLGSSYNSPLHF	TGCGCCAGCAGCCAAGTCTTACTGGGGAGCTCCTATAATTCACCCCTCCACTTT
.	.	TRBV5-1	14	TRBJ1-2	CASSLGQELYGYTF	TGCGCCAGCAGCTTGGGACAGGAACTCTATGGCTACACCTTC